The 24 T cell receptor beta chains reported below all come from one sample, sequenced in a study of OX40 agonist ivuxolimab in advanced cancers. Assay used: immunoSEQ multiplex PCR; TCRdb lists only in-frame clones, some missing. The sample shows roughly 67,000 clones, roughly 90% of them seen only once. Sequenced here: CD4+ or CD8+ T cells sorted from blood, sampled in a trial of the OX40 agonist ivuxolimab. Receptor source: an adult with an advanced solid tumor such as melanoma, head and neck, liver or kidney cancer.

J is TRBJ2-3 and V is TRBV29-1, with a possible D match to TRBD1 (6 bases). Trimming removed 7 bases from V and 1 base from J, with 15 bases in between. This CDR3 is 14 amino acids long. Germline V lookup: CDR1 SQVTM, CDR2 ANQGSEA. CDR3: CSAERSGGTDTQYF. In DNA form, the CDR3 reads TGCAGCGCTGAGCGCTCAGGGGGCACAGATACGCAGTATTTT.

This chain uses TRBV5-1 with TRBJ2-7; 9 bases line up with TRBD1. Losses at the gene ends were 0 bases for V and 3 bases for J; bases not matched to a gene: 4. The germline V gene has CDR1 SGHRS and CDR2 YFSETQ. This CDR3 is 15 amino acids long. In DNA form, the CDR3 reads TGCGCCAGCAGCTTGGCGGACAGGGGCGACTACGAGCAGTACTTC. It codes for CASSLADRGDYEQYF. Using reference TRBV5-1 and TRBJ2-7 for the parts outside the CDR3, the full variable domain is KAGVTQTPRYLIKTRGQQVTLSCSPISGHRSVSWYQQTPGQGLQFLFEYFSETQRNKGNFPGRFSGRQFSNSRSEMNVSTLELGDSALYLCASSLADRGDYEQYFGPGTRLTVT.

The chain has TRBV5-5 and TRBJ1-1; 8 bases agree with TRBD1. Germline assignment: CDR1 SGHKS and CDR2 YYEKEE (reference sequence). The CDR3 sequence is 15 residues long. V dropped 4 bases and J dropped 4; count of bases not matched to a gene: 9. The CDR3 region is CASSLRQGSSTEAFF. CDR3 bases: TGTGCCAGCAGCCTCCGACAGGGGTCGAGCACTGAAGCTTTCTTT.

In DNA form, the CDR3 reads TGTGCCAGCAGCTTGGGGGAGAGACTGATGAACACTGAAGCTTTCTTT. Its protein product is CASSLGERLMNTEAFF. The chain combines TRBV5-4 with TRBJ1-1; no clear D. V dropped 0 bases and J dropped 0 bases, with 12 bases sitting between them. The CDR3 sequence is 16 residues long. Looked up from germline, CDR1 is SGHNT and CDR2 is YYREEE (reference sequence).

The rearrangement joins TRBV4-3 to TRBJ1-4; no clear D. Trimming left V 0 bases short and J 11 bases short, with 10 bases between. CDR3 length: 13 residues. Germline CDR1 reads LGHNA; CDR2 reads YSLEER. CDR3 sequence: CASSQDLVQKLFF. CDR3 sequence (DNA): TGCGCCAGCAGCCAAGATTTGGTCCAGAAACTGTTTTTT.

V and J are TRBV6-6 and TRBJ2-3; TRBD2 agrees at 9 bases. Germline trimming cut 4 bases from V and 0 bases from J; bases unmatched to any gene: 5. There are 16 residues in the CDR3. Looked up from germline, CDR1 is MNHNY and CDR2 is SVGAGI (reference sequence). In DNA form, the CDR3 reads TGTGCCAGCAGTTCGACCCTAGCGGGAAGCACAGATACGCAGTATTTT. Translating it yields CASSSTLAGSTDTQYF.

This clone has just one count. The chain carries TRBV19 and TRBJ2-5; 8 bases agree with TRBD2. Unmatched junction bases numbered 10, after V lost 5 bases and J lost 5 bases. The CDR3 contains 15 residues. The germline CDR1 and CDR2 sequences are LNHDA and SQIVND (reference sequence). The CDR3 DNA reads TGTGCCAGTAGTGCCCGACGGGAGGGCCTTGAGACCCAGTACTTC. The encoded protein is CASSARREGLETQYF.

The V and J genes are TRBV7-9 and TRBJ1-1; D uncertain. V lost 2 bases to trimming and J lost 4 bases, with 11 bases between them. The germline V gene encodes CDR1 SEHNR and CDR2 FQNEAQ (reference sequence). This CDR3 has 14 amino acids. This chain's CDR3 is CASSLKGDATEAFF. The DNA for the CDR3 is TGTGCCAGCAGCTTAAAGGGCGACGCCACTGAAGCTTTCTTT.

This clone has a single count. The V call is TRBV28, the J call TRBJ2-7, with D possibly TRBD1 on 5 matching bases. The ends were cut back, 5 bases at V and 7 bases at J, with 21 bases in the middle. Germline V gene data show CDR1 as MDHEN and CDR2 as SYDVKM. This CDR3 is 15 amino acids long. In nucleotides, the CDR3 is TGTGCCAGCAGTCGCCCAAGACAGTCCGGGTGGGAGCAGTACTTC. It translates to CASSRPRQSGWEQYF.

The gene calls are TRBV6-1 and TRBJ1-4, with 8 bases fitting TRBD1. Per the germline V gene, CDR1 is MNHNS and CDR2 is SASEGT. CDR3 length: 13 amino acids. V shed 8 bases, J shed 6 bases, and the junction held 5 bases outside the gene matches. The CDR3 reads CASLTGEDEKLFF. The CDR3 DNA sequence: TGTGCCAGCCTGACAGGGGAGGATGAAAAACTGTTTTTT.

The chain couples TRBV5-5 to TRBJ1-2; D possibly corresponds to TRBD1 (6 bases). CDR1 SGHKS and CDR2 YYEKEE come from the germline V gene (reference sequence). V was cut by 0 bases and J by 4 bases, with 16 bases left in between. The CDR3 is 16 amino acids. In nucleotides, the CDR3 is TGTGCCAGCAGCTTGGGCCCGGGGGGCAGTTCCTATGGCTACACCTTC. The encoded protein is CASSLGPGGSSYGYTF.

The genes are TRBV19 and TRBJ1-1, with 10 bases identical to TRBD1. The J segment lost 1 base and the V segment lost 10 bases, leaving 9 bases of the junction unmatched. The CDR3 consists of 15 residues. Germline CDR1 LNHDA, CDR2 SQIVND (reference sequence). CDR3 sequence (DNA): TGTGCCACCAACCCGGGACAGGGGAAGAACACTGAAGCTTTCTTT. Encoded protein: CATNPGQGKNTEAFF.

The CDR3 here is CASSRLGRALGYGYTF. CDR3 nucleotide sequence: TGTGCCAGCAGCCGTCTCGGGAGGGCCCTAGGATATGGCTACACCTTC. V and J are TRBV7-2 and TRBJ1-2; D is ambiguous. CDR1 and CDR2 from the germline V gene are SGHTA and FQGNSA. The CDR3 is 16 residues long. The germline V and J ends were trimmed by 5 bases and 5 bases, with 21 bases remaining between them.

The CDR3 DNA reads as TGTGCCAGCAGCTTATTCTATGGTGTGGCGTATAGTGAGCAGTTCTTC. Translating gives CASSLFYGVAYSEQFF. J is TRBJ2-1 and V is TRBV7-9, with unresolved D. Trimming shortened V by 2 bases and J by 9 bases, and 20 bases separated the two germline ends. The germline V gene has CDR1 SEHNR and CDR2 FQNEAQ (reference sequence). CDR3 length: 16 residues. Combining the CDR3 with reference TRBV7-9 and TRBJ2-1 gives the whole variable domain DTGVSQNPRHKITKRGQNVTFRCDPISEHNRLYWYRQTLGQGPEFLTYFQNEAQLEKSRLLSDRFSAERPKGSFSTLEIQRTEQGDSAMYLCASSLFYGVAYSEQFFGPGTRLTVL.

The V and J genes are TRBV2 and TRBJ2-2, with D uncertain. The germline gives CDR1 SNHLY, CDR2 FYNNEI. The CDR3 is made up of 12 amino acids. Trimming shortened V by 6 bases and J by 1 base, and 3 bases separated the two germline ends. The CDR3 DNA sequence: TGTGCCAGCAGGCAGAACACCGGGGAGCTGTTTTTT. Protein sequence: CASRQNTGELFF.

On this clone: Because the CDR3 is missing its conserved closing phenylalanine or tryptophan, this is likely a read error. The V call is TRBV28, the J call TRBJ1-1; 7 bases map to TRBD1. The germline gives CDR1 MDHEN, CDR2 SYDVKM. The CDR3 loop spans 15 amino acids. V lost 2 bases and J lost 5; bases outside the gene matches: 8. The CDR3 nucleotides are TGTGCCAGCAGTTTAGACAGGGTCGGGGGGACTGAAGCTTTCCTT. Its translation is CASSLDRVGGTEAFL.

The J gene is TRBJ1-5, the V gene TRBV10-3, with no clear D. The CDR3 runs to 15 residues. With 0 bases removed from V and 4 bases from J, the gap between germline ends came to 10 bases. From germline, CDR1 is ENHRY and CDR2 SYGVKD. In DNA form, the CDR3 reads TGTGCCATCAGTGAGTCCCCGCCAGAAAATCAGCCCCAGCATTTT. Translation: CAISESPPENQPQHF.

The DNA for the CDR3 is TGTGCCAGTAGTATAGGGGGAGGACAGGGCGGTCAAGAGACCCAGTACTTC. Translating gives CASSIGGGQGGQETQYF. The J gene is TRBJ2-5, the V gene TRBV19; 8 nucleotides align to TRBD1. Germline CDR1 and CDR2: LNHDA and SQIVND (reference sequence). Trimming took 1 base from V and 2 from J; bases not matched to a gene: 9. This CDR3 comprises 17 residues.

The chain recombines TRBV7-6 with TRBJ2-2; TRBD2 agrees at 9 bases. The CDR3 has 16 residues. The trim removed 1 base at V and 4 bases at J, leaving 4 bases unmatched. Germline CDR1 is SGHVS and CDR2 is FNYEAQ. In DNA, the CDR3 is TGTGCCAGCAGCTTAGGCGGGAGGGCCGGCACCGGGGAGCTGTTTTTT. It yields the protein CASSLGGRAGTGELFF.

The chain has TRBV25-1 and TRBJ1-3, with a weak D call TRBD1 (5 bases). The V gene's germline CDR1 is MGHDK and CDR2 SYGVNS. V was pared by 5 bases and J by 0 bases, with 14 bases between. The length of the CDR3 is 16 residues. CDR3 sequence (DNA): TGTGCCAGCAGTCCCTTTGGGGGACTCTCTGGAAACACCATATATTTT. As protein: CASSPFGGLSGNTIYF.

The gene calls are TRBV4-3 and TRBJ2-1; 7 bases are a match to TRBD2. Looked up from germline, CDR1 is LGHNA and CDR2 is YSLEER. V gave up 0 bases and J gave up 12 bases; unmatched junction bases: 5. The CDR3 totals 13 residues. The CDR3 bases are TGCGCCAGCAGCCAAGAGGTAGGGAGGGGGCAGTTCTTC. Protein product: CASSQEVGRGQFF.

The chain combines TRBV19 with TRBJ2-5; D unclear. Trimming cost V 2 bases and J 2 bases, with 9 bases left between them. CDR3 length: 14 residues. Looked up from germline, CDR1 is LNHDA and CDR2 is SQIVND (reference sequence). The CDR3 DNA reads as TGTGCCAGTAGTATAACAATTGATCAAGAGACCCAGTACTTC. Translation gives CASSITIDQETQYF.

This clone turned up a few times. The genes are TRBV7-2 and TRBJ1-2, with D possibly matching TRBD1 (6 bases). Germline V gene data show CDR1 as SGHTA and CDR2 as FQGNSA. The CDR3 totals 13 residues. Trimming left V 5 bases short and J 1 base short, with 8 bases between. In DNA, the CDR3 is TGTGCCAGCAGCACAGGGTTTAACTATGGCTACACCTTC. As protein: CASSTGFNYGYTF.

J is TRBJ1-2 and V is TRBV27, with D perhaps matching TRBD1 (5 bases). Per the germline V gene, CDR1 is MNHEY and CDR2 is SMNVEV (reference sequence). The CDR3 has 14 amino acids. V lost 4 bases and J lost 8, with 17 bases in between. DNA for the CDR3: TGTGCCAGCAGTTGGGGGAAGGGGCTGGACGGCTACACCTTC. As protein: CASSWGKGLDGYTF.